What follows describes a single T cell receptor (beta chain). The CDR3 spans 12 residues. V trimming: 5 bases; J trimming: 10 bases; junction bases outside the gene matches: 7. Germline loops: CDR1 SEHNR, CDR2 FQNEAQ (reference sequence). The table came from immunoSEQ multiplex PCR; TCRdb's copy has only in-frame clones and leaves some out. The sample has roughly 10,000 clones, around 90% seen once. This record belongs to a study of blood T cell repertoires in COVID-19. Study overall: Samples came from the United States, Italy and Spain, spanning acute and convalescent COVID-19.

The sequence was collected from a man between 25 and 39 years old with active or convalescent COVID-19. Specimen: peripheral blood. The chain recombines TRBV7-9 with TRBJ1-2; 7 bases are shared with TRBD1. CDR3 residues: CASSPTGAYYTF. CDR3 nucleotide sequence: TGTGCCAGCAGCCCAACAGGGGCCTACTACACCTTC.